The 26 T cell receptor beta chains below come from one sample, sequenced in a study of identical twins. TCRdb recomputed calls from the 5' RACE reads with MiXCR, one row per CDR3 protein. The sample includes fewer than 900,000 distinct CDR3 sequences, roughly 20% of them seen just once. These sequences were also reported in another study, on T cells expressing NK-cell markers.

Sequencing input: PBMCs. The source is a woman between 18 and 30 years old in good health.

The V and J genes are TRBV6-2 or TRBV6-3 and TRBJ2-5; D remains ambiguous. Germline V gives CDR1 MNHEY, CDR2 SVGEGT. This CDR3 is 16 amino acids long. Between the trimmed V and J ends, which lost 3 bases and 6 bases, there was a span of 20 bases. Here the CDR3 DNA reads TGTGCCAGCAGTTATTACTCCACGCCCGGCGATCAGACCCAGTACTTC. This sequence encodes CASSYYSTPGDQTQYF.

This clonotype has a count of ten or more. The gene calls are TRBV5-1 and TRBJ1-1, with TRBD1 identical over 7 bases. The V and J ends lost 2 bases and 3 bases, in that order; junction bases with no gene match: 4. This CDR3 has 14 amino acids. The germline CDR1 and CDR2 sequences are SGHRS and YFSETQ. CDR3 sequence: CASSLKQGDTEAFF. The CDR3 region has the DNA TGCGCCAGCAGCTTAAAGCAGGGGGACACTGAAGCTTTCTTT.

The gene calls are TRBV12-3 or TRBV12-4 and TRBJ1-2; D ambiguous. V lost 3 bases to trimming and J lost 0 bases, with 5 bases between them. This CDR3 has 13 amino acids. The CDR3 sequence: CASSFQSNYGYTF. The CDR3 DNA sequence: TGTGCCAGCAGTTTTCAGTCTAACTATGGCTACACCTTC.

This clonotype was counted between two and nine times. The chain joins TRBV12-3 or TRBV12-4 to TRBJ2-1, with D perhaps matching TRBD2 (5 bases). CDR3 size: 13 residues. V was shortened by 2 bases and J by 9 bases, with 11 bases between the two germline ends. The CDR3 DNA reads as TGTGCCAGCAGTTTAACTGGGAGTCCTGAGCAGTTCTTC. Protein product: CASSLTGSPEQFF.

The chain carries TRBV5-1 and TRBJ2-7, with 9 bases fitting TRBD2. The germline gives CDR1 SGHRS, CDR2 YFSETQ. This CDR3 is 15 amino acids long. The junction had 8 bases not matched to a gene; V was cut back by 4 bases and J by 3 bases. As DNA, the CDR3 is TGCGCCAGCAGCCCACGGACTAGCGACAACTACGAGCAGTACTTC. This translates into CASSPRTSDNYEQYF.

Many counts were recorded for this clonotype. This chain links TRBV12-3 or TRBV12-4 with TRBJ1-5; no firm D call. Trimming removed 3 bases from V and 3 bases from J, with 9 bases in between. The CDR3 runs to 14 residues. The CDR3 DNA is TGTGCCAGCAGTTTCGGAGGCCTCAATCAGCCCCAGCATTTT. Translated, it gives CASSFGGLNQPQHF.

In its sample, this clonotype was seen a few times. The chain's CDR3 is CAISVDGHSYEQYF. CDR3 DNA sequence: TGTGCCATCAGTGTTGACGGCCACTCCTACGAGCAGTACTTC. The chain joins TRBV10-3 to TRBJ2-7; D not certain. The CDR3 extends over 14 amino acids. The germline V and J ends were trimmed by 4 bases and 0 bases, with 10 bases remaining between them. Germline V gene data show CDR1 as ENHRY and CDR2 as SYGVKD.

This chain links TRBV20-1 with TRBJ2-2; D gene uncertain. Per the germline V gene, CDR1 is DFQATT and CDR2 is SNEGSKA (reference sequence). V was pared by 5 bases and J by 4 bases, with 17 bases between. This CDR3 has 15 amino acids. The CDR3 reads CSAGELGSGTGELFF. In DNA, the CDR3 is TGCAGTGCTGGCGAGCTTGGGTCGGGCACCGGGGAGCTGTTTTTT.

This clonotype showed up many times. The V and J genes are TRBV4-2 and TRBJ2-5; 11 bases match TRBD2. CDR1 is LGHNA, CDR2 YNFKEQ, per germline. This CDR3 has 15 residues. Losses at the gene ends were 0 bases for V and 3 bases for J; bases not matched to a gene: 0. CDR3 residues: CASSQELAGEETQYF. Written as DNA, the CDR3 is TGTGCCAGCAGCCAAGAACTAGCGGGGGAAGAGACCCAGTACTTC.

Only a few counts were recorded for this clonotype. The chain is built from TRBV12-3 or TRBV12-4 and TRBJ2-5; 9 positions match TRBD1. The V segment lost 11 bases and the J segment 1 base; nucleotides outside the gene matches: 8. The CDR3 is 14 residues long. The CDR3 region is CAPHPGQGQETQYF. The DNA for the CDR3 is TGTGCCCCCCACCCGGGACAGGGCCAAGAGACCCAGTACTTC.

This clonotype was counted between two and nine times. The CDR3 coding sequence is TGTGCCAGCAGCCCGACAGGTTTTAATTCACCCCTCCACTTT. Protein: CASSPTGFNSPLHF. V usage is TRBV6-1 and J usage is TRBJ1-6; D is possibly TRBD1 (6 bases). The V gene's germline CDR1 is MNHNS and CDR2 SASEGT. Trimming pared 6 bases from V and 6 bases from J, leaving 12 bases between. The CDR3 has 14 residues.

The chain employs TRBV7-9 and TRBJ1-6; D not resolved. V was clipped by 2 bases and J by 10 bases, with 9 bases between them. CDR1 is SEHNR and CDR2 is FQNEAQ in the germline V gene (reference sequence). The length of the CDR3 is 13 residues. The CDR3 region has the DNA TGTGCCAGCAGCTTAACTGAGAGGTCACCCCTCCACTTT. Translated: CASSLTERSPLHF.

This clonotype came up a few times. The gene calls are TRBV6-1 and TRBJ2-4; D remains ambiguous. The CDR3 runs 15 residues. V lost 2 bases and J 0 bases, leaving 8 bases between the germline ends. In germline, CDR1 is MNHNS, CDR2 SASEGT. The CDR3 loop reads CASSEHTVAKNIQYF. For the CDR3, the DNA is TGTGCCAGCAGTGAACACACAGTAGCCAAAAACATTCAGTACTTC.

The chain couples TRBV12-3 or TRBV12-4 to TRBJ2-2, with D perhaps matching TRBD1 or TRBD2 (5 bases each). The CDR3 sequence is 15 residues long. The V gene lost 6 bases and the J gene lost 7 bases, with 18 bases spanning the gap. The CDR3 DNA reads TGTGCCAGCAGAGGACTGCCACAGGCCCACGGGGAGCTGTTTTTT. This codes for CASRGLPQAHGELFF.

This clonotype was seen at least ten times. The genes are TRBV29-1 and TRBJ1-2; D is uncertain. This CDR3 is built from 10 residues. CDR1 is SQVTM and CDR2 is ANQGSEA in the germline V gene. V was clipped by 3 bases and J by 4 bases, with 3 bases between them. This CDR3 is CSVDFYGYTF. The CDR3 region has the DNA TGCAGCGTTGATTTCTATGGCTACACCTTC. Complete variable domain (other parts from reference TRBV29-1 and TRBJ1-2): SAVISQKPSRDICQRGTSLTIQCQVDSQVTMMFWYRQQPGQSLTLIATANQGSEATYESGFVIDKFPISRPNLTFSTLTVSNMSPEDSSIYLCSVDFYGYTFGSGTRLTVV.

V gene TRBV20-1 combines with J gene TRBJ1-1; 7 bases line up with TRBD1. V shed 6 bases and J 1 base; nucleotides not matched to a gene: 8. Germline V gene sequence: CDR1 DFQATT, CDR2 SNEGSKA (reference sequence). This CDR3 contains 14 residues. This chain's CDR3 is CSASPGTANTEAFF. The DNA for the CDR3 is TGCAGTGCCAGTCCCGGGACAGCGAACACTGAAGCTTTCTTT.

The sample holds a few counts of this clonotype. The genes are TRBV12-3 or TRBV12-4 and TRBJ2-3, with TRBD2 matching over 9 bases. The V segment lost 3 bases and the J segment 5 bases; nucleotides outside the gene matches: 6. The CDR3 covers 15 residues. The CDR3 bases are TGTGCCAGCAGTTTCCCTGGCGGGGGGGTAGATACGCAGTATTTT. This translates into CASSFPGGGVDTQYF.

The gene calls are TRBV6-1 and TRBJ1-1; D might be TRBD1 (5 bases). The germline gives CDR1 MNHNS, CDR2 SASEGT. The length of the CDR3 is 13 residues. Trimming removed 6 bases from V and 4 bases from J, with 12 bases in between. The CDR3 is CASRLIGATEAFF. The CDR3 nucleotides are TGTGCCAGCAGACTAATAGGGGCCACTGAAGCTTTCTTT.

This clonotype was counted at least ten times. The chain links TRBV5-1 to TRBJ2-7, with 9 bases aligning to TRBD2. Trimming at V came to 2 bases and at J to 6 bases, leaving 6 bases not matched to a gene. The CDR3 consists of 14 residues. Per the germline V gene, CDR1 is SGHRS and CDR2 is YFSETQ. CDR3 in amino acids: CASSFSGRKREQYF. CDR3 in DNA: TGCGCCAGCAGCTTTAGCGGGAGAAAGCGCGAGCAGTACTTC.

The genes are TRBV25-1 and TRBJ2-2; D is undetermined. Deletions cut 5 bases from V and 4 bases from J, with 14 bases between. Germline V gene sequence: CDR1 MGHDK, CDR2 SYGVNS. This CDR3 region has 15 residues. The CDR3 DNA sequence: TGTGCCAGCAGTCGGGCAGTTGCCCTCACCGGGGAGCTGTTTTTT. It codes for CASSRAVALTGELFF.

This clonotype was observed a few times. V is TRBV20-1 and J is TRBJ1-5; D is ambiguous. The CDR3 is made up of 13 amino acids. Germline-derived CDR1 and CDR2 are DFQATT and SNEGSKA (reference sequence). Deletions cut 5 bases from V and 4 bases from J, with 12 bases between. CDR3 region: CSARHGGNQPQHF. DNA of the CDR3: TGCAGTGCTCGCCACGGCGGGAATCAGCCCCAGCATTTT.

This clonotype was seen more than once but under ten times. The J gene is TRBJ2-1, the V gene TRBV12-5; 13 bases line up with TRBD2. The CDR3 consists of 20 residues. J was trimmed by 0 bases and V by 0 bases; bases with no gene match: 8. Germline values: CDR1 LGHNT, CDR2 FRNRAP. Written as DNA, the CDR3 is TGTGCTAGTGGTTTGGTACGAGGACTAGCGGGGGTAAGCTCCTACAATGAGCAGTTCTTC. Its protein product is CASGLVRGLAGVSSYNEQFF.

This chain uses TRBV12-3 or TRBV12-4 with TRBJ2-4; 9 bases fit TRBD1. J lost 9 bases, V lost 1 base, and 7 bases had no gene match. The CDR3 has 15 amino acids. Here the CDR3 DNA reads TGTGCCAGCAGTTTAGAATCAGGACAGGGGCCCATTCAGTACTTC. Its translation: CASSLESGQGPIQYF.

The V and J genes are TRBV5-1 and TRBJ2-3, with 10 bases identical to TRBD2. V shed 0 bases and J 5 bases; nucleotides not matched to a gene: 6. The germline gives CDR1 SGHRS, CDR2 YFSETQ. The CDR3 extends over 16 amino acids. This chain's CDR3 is CASSLVASGGRDTQYF. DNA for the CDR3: TGCGCCAGCAGCTTGGTGGCTAGCGGGGGCCGAGATACGCAGTATTTT.

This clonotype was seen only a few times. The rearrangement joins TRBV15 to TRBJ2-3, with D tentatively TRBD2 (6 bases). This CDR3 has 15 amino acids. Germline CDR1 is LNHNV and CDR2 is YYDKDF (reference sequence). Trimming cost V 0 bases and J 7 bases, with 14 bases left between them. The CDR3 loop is CATSREAGAGYTQYF. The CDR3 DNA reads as TGTGCCACCAGCAGAGAGGCAGGCGCGGGATATACGCAGTATTTT.

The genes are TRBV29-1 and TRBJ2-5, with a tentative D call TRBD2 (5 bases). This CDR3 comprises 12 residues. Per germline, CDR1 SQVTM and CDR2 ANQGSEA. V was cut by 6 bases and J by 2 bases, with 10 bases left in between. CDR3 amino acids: CSVVGVQETQYF. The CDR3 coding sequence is TGCAGCGTAGTGGGAGTACAAGAGACCCAGTACTTC.